This T cell receptor (beta chain) comes out of a study of blood T cell repertoires in COVID-19 (dated by TCRdb to the early 2020s). Study-wide context: Samples from collaborators originated in the United States, Italy and Spain and spanned both the acute and convalescent phases of COVID-19. The prospective study material was composed of cDNA or gDNA derived from T cells, B-cell-depleted T cells, or PBMCs. Samples were obtained from the ongoing ImmuneRACE study (first 160 participants) and from 950 to 1,500 subjects provided by 6 global collaborators. A freely available public database, intended as a resource for researchers studying the immune response to SARS-CoV-2, is where the repertoires were released. Nearly every sample came with metadata listing a de-identified subject ID, COVID-19 status, age in years and sex. Subjects who had been exposed to COVID-19, were actively infected with it, or had recovered from it provided the deeply sampled blood TCRbeta repertoires that made up the dataset. HLA class I and class II types, where available, came from metadata supplied by the sample provider rather than from assay-based typing. Study-level results and caveats: The quantity of clinical and demographic metadata differed by source and by participant and was supplied without curation.

Inclusive of the bounding cysteine and valine, the CDR3 is 16 residues long. The CDR3 DNA has 48 bases and is translated from base 1. The immunoSEQ Assay, a bias-controlled multiplex PCR, was used to amplify TCRbeta CDR3 regions from genomic DNA. On the authors' methods: The number of nucleated cells in each sample was estimated by amplification of reference gene primers within the assay. To quantify the absolute abundance of each unique TCRbeta CDR3 rearrangement, sequence reads were collapsed and filtered. For each sample, productive Simpson clonality was calculated as the square root of Simpson's diversity index over productive rearrangements. TCRdb provides this immuneACCESS table in a form limited to in-frame rearrangements. Some clones are lacking; in checked studies, under half of them reflect an unresolved V gene, and why the rest are absent is not known. V and J calls and clone size are as listed in that table; D and trimming were resolved from the DNA. Here the sample has roughly 200,000 clones; around 83% occur a single time. The top ten clones comprise just under 8.5% of the sample.

Whole blood was collected in K2EDTA tubes by collaborating institutions according to the institutions' own protocols. For TCRbeta analysis, collaborators shipped samples as frozen whole blood, isolated PBMCs, or DNA extracted from either of those sample types. Points on this clone: What this receptor recognizes is not known. No much larger clonotype is one base removed from it; base qualities were not supplied.

The sequenced sample was peripheral blood. This TCR derives from an older woman with acute or convalescent COVID-19. The rearrangement combines TRBV21-1 with TRBJ2-7; the table's D call of TRBD2 was not tested on the DNA. TRBV21-1 represents a pseudogene. The DNA reads TGTGCCAGCACCGGGACTAGCGGGAGGGGGGCCTACGAGCAGTACGTC. This codes for CASTGTSGRGAYEQYV.